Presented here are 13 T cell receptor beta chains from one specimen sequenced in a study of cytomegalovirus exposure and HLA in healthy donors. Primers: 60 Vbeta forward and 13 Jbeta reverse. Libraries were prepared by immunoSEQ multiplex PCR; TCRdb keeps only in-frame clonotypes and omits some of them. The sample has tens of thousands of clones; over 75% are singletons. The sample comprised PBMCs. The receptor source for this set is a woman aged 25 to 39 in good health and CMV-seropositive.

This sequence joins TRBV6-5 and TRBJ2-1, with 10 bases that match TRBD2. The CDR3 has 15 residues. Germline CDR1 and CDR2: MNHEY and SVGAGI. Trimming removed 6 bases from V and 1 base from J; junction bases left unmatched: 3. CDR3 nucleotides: TGTGCCAGCAGGCCTAGCGGGAGTTCCTACAATGAGCAGTTCTTC. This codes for CASRPSGSSYNEQFF.

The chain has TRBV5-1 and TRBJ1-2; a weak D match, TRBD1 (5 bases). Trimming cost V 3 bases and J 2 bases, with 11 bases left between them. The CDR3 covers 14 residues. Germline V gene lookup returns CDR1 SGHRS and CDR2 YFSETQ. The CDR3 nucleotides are TGCGCCAGCAGCTCGGACACATCCAACTATGGCTACACCTTC. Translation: CASSSDTSNYGYTF.

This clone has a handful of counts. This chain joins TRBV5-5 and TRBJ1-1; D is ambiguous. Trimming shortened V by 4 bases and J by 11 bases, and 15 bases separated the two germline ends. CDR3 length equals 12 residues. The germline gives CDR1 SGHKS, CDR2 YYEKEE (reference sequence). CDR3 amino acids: CASSRAAGSAFF. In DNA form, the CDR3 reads TGTGCCAGCAGCCGGGCCGCGGGGTCGGCTTTCTTT. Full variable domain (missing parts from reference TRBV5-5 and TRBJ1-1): DAGVTQSPTHLIKTRGQQVTLRCSPISGHKSVSWYQQVLGQGPQFIFQYYEKEERGRGNFPDRFSARQFPNYSSELNVNALLLGDSALYLCASSRAAGSAFFGQGTRLTVV.

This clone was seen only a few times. The CDR3 region has the DNA TGTGCCAGCAGCTTGGTTCAGGGGGACACCGGGGAGCTGTTTTTT. Translation: CASSLVQGDTGELFF. V is TRBV5-6 and J is TRBJ2-2; 7 bases fit TRBD1. CDR1 is SGHDT, CDR2 YYEEEE, per germline. Unmatched junction bases numbered 2, after V lost 0 bases and J lost 3 bases. The CDR3 runs to 15 residues.

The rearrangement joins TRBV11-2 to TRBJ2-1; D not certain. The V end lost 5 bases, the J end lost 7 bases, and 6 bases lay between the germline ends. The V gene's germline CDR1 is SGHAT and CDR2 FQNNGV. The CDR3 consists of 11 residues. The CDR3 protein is CASSLLNEQFF. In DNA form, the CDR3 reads TGTGCCAGCAGCCTACTTAATGAGCAGTTCTTC.

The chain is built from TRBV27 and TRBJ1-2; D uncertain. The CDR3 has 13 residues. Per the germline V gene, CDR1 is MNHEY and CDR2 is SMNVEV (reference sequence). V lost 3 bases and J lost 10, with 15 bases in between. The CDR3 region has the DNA TGTGCCAGCAGTTTGGGCGGGTTGGGAGACTACACCTTC. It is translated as CASSLGGLGDYTF.

The CDR3 is CASSLFGGSGANVLTF. The CDR3 DNA reads TGTGCCAGCAGTTTATTCGGGGGCTCTGGGGCCAACGTCCTGACTTTC. The chain combines TRBV27 with TRBJ2-6, with a tentative D call TRBD2 (6 bases). The germline V and J ends were trimmed by 1 base and 0 bases, with 7 bases remaining between them. Germline CDR1 is MNHEY and CDR2 is SMNVEV (reference sequence). CDR3 size: 16 residues.

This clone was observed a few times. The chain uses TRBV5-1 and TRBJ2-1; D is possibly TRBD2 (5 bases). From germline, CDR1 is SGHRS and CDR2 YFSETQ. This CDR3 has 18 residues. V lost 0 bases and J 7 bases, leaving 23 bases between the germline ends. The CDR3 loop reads CASSLVGRAVLPLNEQFF. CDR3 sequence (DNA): TGCGCCAGCAGCTTGGTCGGTCGAGCGGTCCTCCCCCTTAATGAGCAGTTCTTC.

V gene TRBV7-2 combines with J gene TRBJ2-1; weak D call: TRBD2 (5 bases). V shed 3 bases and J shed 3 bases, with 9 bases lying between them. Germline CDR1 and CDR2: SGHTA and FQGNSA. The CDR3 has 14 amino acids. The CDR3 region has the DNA TGTGCCAGCAGCTTCGGAGGCAGCTACAATGAGCAGTTCTTC. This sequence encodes CASSFGGSYNEQFF.

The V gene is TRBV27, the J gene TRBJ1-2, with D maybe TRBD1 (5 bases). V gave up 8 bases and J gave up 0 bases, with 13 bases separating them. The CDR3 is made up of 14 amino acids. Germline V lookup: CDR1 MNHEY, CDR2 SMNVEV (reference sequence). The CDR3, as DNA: TGTGCCAGCTTTGGAAGGACATCTAACTATGGCTACACCTTC. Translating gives CASFGRTSNYGYTF.

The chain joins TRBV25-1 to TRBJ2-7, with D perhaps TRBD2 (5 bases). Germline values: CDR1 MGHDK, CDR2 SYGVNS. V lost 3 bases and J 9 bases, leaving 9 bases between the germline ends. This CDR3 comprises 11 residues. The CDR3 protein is CASSDRRGQYF. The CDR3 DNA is TGTGCCAGCAGTGACCGCCGGGGGCAGTACTTC.

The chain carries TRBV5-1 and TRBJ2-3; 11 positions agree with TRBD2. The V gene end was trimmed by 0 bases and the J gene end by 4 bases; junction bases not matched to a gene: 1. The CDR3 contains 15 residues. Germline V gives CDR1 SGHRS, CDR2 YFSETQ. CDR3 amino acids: CASSLASGRPDTQYF. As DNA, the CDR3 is TGCGCCAGCAGCTTGGCTAGCGGGAGGCCAGATACGCAGTATTTT.

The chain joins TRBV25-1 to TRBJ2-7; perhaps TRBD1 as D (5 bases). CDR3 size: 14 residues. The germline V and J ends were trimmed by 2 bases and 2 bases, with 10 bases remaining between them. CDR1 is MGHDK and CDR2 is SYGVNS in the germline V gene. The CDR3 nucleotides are TGTGCCAGCAGTGAACAAGGGGTACCCTACGAGCAGTACTTC. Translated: CASSEQGVPYEQYF.